This is a list of T cell receptor beta chains from one sample in a study of patients and donors after allogeneic stem cell transplantation. TCRdb used MiXCR to reprocess the RT-PCR reads, holding one entry per CDR3 protein. This table holds about a million distinct CDR3 sequences, more than 15% found once. Sequencing was done on a sample of blood, either unsorted or a sorted T cell fraction (not recorded which). The receptors stem from a human donor who was either an allogeneic HSCT recipient or a stem cell or donor lymphocyte infusion donor (not recorded which). It is not recorded whose cells these are; they may come from a transplant donor. Both conserved end residues are part of each CDR3.

v_call,cdr3_length,cdr3_aa
TRBV12-3/TRBV12-4,17,CASSSALAGGPLSEQFF
TRBV4-1,15,CASSQVGPSQETQYF
TRBV20-1,14,CSARVRPLNTEAFF
TRBV6-1,16,CASSLVPPGGYNEQFF
TRBV20-1,17,CSARGFGTGDIVGGSTF
TRBV2,14,CASSVDTGNYGYTF
TRBV3-1,14,CASSPTGDTGELFF
TRBV30,13,CAWSVSGGRSAFF
TRBV20-1,17,CSAFRPPGQGLLDTQYF
TRBV24-1,16,CATSDPGLAGSYEQYF
TRBV2,15,CASTYRAGGTDTQYF
TRBV5-5,17,CASSPPGAEASNQPQHF
TRBV12-3/TRBV12-4,16,CASSLAGDGLGYEQYF
TRBV9,18,CASSVEPSGGPYTGELFF
TRBV3-1,15,CASSQNTINTHTQYF
TRBV10-3,14,CAISEPGSENEQFF
TRBV10-3,11,CAITAGDTQYF
TRBV12-3/TRBV12-4,16,CASSWRGGAGTNEQFF
TRBV5-1,15,CASSFGQENPYEQYF
TRBV5-1,14,CASSLMTDQETQYF
TRBV12-3/TRBV12-4,17,CASRNRGGQGKGNTIYF
TRBV11-2,17,CASSLGGRLAKTDTQYF
TRBV12-3/TRBV12-4,16,CASSLGDRPLRTEAFF
TRBV6-1,15,CASRRDRVKAGELFF
TRBV4-3,17,CASSHGEGFSGANVLTF
TRBV10-3,14,CAISEGTSAYEQYF
TRBV7-6,14,CASRLLAGEETQYF
TRBV7-8,14,CASSSPTSGNEQFF
TRBV20-1,13,CSARDRVDTEAFF
TRBV20-1,15,CSARAPLKDEYEQYF
TRBV6-5,15,CASSYSRQGIYEQYF
TRBV2,18,CASSAPTGGPGMKDTQYF
TRBV20-1,18,CSARSPPTGSRVRYGYTF
TRBV5-1,15,CASSSRLPSTDTQYF